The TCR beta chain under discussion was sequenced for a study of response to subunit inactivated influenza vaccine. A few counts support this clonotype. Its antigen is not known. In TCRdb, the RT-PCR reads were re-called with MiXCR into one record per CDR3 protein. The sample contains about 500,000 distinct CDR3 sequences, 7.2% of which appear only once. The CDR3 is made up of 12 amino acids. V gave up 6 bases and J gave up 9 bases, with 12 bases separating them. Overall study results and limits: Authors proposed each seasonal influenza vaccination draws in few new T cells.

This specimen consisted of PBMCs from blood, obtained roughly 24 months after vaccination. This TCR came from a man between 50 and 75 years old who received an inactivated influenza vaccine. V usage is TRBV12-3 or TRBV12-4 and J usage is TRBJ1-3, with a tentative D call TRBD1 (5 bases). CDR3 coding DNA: TGTGCCAGCAGCCCGCCGGGGGTCACCATATATTTT. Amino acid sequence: CASSPPGVTIYF.